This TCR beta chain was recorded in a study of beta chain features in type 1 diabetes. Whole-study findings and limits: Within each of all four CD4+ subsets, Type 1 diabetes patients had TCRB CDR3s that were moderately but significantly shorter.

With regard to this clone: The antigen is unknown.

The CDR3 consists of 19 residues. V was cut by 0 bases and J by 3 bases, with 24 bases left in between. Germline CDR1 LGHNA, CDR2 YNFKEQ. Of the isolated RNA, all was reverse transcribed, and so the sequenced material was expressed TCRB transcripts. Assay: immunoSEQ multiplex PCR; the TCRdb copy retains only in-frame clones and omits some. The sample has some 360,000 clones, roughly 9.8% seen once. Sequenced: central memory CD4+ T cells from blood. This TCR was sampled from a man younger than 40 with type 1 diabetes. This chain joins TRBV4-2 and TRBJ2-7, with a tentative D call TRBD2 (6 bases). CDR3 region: CASSQDGSGVAQSRYEQYF. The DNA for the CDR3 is TGTGCCAGCAGCCAAGATGGGTCGGGAGTAGCGCAATCACGCTACGAGCAGTACTTC.